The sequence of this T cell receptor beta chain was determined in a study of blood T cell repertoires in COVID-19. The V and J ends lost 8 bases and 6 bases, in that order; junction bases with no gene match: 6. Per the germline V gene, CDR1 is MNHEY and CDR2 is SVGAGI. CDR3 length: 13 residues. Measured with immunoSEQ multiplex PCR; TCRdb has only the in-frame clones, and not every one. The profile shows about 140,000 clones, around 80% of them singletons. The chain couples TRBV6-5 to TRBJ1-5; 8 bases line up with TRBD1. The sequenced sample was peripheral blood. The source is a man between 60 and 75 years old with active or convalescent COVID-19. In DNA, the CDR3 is TGTGCCAGCTCGGACAGGGAATCTCAGCCCCAGCATTTT. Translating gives CASSDRESQPQHF.